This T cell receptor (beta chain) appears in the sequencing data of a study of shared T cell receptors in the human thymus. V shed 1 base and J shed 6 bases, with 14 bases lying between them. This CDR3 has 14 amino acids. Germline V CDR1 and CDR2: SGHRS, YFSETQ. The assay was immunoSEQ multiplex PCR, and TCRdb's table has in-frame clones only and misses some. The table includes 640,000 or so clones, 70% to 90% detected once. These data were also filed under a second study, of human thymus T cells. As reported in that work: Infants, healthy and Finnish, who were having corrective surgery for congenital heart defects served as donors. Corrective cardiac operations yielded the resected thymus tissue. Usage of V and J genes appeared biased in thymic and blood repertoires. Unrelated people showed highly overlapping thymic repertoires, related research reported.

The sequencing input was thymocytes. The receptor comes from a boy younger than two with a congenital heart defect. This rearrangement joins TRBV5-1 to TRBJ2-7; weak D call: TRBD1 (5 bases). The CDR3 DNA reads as TGCGCCAGCAGCTTGTTCCAGGGTCCGTCCGAGCAGTACTTC. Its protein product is CASSLFQGPSEQYF.